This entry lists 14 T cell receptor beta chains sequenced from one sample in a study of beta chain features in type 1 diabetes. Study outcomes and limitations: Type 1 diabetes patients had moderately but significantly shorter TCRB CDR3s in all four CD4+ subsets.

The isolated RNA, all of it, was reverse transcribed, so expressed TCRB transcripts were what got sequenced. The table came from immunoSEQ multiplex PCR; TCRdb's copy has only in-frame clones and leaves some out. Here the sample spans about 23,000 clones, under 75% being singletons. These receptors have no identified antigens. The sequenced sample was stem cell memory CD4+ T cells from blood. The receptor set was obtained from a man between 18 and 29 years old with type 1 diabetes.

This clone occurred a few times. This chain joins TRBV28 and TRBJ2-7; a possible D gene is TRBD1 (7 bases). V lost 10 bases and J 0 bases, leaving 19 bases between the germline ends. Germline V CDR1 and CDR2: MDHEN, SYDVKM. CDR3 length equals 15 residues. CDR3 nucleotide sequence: TGTGCCACCCGAAGAGGGGGCGGGAACTCCTACGAGCAGTACTTC. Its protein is CATRRGGGNSYEQYF. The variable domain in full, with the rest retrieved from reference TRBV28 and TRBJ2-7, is DVKVTQSSRYLVKRTGEKVFLECVQDMDHENMFWYRQDPGLGLRLIYFSYDVKMKEKGDIPEGYSVSREKKERFSLILESASTNQTSMYLCATRRGGGNSYEQYFGPGTRLTVT.

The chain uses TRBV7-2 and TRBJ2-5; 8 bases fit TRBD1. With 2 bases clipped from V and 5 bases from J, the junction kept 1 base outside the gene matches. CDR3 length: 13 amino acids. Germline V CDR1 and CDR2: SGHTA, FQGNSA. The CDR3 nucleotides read TGTGCCAGCAGCTTACAGGGGGCGGAGACCCAGTACTTC. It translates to CASSLQGAETQYF.

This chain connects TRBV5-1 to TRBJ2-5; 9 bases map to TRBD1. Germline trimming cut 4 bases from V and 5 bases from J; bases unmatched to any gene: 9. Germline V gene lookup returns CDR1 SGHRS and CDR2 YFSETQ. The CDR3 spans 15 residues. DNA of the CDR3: TGCGCCAGCAGCGTTCCCGGACAGGGGTACGAGACCCAGTACTTC. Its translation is CASSVPGQGYETQYF.

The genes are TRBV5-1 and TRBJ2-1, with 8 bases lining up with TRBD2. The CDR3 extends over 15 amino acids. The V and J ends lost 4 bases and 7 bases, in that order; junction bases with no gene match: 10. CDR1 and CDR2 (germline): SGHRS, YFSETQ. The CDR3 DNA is TGCGCCAGCAGCACCTTGGCGGGAGGAATTAATGAGCAGTTCTTC. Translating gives CASSTLAGGINEQFF.

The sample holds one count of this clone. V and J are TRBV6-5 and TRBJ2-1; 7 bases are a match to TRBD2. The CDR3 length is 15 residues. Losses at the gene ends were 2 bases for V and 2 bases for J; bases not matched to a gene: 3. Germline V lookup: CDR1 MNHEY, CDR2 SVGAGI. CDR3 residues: CASSYAGVPYNEQFF. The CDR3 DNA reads TGTGCCAGCAGTTACGCGGGAGTGCCCTACAATGAGCAGTTCTTC.

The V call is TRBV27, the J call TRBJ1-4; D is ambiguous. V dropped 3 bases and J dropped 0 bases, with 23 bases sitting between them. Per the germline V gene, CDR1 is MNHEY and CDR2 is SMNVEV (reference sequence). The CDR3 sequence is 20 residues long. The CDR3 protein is CASSLRSLDPSYATNEKLFF. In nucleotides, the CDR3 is TGTGCCAGCAGTTTGAGGAGCCTCGATCCCTCATATGCAACTAATGAAAAACTGTTTTTT.

The CDR3 DNA is TGTGCCTGGAGTGTGAAGGGGACTAAGTATTTT. This codes for CAWSVKGTKYF. V is TRBV30 and J is TRBJ2-3, with 7 bases matching TRBD2. Germline V CDR1 and CDR2: GTSNPN, SVGIG (reference sequence). The length of the CDR3 is 11 residues. Germline trimming cut 0 bases from V and 13 bases from J; bases unmatched to any gene: 4. Variable domain in full (rest from reference TRBV30 and TRBJ2-3): SQTIHQWPATLVQPVGSPLSLECTVEGTSNPNLYWYRQAAGRGLQLLFYSVGIGQISSEVPQNLSASRPQDRQFILSSKKLLLSDSGFYLCAWSVKGTKYFGPGTRLTVL.

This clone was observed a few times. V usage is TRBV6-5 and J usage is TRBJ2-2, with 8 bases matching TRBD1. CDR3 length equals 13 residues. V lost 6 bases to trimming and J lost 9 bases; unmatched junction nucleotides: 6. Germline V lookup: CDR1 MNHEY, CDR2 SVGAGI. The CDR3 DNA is TGTGCCAGCAGCCAGACAGGGGTTAGGGAGCTGTTTTTT. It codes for CASSQTGVRELFF.

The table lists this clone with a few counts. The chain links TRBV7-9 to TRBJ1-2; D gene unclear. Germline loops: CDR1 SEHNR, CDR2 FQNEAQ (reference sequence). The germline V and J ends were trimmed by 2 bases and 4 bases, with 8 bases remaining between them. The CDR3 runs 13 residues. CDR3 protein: CASSLHGSYGYTF. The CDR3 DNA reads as TGTGCCAGCAGCTTACACGGGTCCTATGGCTACACCTTC. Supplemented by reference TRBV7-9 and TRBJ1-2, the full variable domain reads DTGVSQNPRHKITKRGQNVTFRCDPISEHNRLYWYRQTLGQGPEFLTYFQNEAQLEKSRLLSDRFSAERPKGSFSTLEIQRTEQGDSAMYLCASSLHGSYGYTFGSGTRLTVV.

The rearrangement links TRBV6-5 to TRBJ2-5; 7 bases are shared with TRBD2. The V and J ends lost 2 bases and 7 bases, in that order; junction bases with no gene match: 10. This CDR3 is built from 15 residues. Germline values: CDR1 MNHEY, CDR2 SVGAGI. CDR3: CASSYGPSGAGTQYF. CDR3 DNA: TGTGCCAGCAGTTACGGCCCGAGCGGGGCGGGGACCCAGTACTTC.

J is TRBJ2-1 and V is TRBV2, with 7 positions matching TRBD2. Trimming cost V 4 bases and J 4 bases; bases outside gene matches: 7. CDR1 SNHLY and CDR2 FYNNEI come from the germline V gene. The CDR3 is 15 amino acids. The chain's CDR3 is CASSATGGRYNEQFF. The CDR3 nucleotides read TGTGCCAGCAGTGCGACGGGAGGTCGGTACAATGAGCAGTTCTTC.

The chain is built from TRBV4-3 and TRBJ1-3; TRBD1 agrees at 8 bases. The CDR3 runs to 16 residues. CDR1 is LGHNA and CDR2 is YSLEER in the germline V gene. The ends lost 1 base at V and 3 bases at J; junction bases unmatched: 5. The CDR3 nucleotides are TGCGCCAGCAGCCAAGCTGGGACAGGTGGTGGAAACACCATATATTTT. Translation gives CASSQAGTGGGNTIYF.

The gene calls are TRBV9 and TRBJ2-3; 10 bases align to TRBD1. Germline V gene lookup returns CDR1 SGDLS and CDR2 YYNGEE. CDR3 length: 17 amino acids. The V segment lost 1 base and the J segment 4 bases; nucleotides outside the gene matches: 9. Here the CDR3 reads CASSVSIGDRGADTQYF. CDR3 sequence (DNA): TGTGCCAGCAGCGTATCAATCGGGGACAGGGGCGCAGATACGCAGTATTTT. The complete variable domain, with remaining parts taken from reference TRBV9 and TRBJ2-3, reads DSGVTQTPKHLITATGQRVTLRCSPRSGDLSVYWYQQSLDQGLQFLIQYYNGEERAKGNILERFSAQQFPDLHSELNLSSLELGDSALYFCASSVSIGDRGADTQYFGPGTRLTVL.

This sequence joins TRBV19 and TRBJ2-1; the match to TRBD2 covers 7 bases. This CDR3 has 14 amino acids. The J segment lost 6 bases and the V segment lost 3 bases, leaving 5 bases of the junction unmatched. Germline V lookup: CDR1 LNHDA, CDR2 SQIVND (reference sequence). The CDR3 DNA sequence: TGTGCCAGTAGTATTCGAAGCGGGGTCAATGAGCAGTTCTTC. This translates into CASSIRSGVNEQFF.